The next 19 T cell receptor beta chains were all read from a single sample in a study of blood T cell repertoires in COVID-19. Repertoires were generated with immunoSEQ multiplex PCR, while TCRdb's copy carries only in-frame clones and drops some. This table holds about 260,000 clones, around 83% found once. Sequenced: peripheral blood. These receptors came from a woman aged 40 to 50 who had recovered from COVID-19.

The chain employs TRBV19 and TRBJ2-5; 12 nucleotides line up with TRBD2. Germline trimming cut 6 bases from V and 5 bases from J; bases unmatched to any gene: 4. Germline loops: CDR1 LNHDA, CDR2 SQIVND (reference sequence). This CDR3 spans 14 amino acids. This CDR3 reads CASSETSGGETQYF. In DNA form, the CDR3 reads TGTGCCAGTAGCGAGACTAGCGGGGGTGAGACCCAGTACTTC.

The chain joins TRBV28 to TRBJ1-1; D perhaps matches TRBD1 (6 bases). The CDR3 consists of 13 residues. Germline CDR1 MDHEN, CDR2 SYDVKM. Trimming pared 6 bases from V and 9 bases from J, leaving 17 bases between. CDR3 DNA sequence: TGTGCCAGCAGCCCCAGGGGACCCGATAAAGCTTTCTTT. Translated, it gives CASSPRGPDKAFF. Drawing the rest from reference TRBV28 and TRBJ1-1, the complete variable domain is DVKVTQSSRYLVKRTGEKVFLECVQDMDHENMFWYRQDPGLGLRLIYFSYDVKMKEKGDIPEGYSVSREKKERFSLILESASTNQTSMYLCASSPRGPDKAFFGQGTRLTVV.

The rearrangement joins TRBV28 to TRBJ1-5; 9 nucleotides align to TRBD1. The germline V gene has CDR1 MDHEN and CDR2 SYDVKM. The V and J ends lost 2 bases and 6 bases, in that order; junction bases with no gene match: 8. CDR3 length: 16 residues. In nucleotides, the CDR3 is TGTGCCAGCAGTTTAGCAGGACAGGGGTATGGTCAGCCCCAGCATTTT. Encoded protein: CASSLAGQGYGQPQHF.

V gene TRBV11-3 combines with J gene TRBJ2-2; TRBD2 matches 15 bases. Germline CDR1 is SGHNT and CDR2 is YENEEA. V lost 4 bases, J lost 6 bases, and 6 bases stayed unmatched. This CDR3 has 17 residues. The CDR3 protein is CASSSGLAGGRAGELFF. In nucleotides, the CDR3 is TGTGCCAGCAGCTCGGGACTAGCGGGGGGCCGGGCCGGGGAGCTGTTTTTT.

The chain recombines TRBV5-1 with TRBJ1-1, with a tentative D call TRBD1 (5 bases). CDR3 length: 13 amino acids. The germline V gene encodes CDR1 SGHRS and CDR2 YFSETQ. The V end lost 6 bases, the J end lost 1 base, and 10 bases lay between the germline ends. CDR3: CASKGPGNTEAFF. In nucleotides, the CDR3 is TGCGCCAGCAAGGGGCCAGGGAACACTGAAGCTTTCTTT.

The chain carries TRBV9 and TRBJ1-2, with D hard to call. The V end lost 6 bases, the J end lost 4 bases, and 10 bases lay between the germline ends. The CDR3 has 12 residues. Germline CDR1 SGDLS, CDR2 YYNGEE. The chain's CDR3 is CASTRDGYGYTF. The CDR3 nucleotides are TGTGCCAGCACACGGGATGGCTATGGCTACACCTTC.

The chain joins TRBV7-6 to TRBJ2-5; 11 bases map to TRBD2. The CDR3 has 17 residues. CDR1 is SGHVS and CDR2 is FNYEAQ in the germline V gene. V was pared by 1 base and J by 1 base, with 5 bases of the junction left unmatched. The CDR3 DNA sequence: TGTGCCAGCAGCTTAGGATCTAGCGGGGGGCCCCAAGAGACCCAGTACTTC. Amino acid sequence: CASSLGSSGGPQETQYF. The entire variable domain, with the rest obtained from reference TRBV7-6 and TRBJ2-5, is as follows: GAGVSQSPRYKVTKRGQDVALRCDPISGHVSLYWYRQALGQGPEFLTYFNYEAQQDKSGLPNDRFSAERPEGSISTLTIQRTEQRDSAMYRCASSLGSSGGPQETQYFGPGTRLLVL.

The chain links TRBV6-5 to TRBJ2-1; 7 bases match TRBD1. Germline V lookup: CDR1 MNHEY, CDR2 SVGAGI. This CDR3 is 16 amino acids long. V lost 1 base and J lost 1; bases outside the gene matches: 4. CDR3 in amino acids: CASSYFGTASYNEQFF. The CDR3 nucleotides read TGTGCCAGCAGTTACTTCGGGACAGCTTCCTACAATGAGCAGTTCTTC.

The CDR3 DNA reads as TGTGCCAGCAGCCAAGTCCCAGCGGCAATCACAGATACGCAGTATTTT. Translated: CASSQVPAAITDTQYF. The chain uses TRBV3-1 (or the pseudogene TRBV3-2) and TRBJ2-3, with a tentative D call TRBD2 (5 bases). Germline V gene sequence: CDR1 LGHDT, CDR2 YNNKEL (reference sequence). This CDR3 region has 16 residues. V lost 1 base and J 2 bases, leaving 13 bases between the germline ends.

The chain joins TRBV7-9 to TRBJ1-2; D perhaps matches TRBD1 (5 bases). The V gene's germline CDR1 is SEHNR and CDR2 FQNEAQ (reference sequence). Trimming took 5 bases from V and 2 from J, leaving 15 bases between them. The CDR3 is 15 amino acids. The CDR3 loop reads CASSPPAEGNYGYTF. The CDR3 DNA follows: TGTGCCAGCAGCCCCCCGGCGGAGGGGAACTATGGCTACACCTTC. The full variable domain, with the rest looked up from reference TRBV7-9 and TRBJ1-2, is DTGVSQNPRHKITKRGQNVTFRCDPISEHNRLYWYRQTLGQGPEFLTYFQNEAQLEKSRLLSDRFSAERPKGSFSTLEIQRTEQGDSAMYLCASSPPAEGNYGYTFGSGTRLTVV.

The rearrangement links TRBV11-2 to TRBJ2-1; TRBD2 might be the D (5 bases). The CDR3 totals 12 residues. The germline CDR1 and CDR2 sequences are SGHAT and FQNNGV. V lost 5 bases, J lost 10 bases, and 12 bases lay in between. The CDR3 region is CASSREEVEQFF. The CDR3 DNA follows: TGTGCCAGCAGCCGCGAGGAGGTCGAGCAGTTCTTC. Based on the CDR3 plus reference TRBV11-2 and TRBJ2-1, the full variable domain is EAGVAQSPRYKIIEKRQSVAFWCNPISGHATLYWYQQILGQGPKLLIQFQNNGVVDDSQLPKDRFSAERLKGVDSTLKIQPAKLEDSAVYLCASSREEVEQFFGPGTRLTVL.

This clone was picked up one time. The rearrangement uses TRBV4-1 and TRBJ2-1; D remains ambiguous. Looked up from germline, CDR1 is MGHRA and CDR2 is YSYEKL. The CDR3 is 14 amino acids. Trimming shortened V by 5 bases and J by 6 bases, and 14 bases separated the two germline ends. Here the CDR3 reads CASSSLGLLNEQFF. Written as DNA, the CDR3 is TGCGCCAGCAGCAGCCTCGGTCTGCTCAATGAGCAGTTCTTC.

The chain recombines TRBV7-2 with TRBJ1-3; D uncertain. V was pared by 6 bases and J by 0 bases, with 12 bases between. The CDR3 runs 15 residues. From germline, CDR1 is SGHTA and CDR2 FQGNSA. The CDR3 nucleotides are TGTGCCAGCAGAATCCGGCGGAGCTCTGGAAACACCATATATTTT. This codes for CASRIRRSSGNTIYF.

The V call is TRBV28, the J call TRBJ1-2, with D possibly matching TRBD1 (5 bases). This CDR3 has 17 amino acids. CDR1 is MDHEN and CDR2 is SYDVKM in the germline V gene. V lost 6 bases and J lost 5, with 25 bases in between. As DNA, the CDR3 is TGTGCCAGCAGATCCCCCCACGGGGCCCCGGGGGGGTATGGCTACACCTTC. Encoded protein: CASRSPHGAPGGYGYTF.

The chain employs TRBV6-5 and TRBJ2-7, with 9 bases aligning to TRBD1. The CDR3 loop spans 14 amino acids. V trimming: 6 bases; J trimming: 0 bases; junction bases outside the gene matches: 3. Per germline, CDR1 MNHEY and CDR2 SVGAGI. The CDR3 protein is CASRTGGSSYEQYF. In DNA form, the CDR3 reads TGTGCCAGCAGAACAGGGGGCAGCTCCTACGAGCAGTACTTC.

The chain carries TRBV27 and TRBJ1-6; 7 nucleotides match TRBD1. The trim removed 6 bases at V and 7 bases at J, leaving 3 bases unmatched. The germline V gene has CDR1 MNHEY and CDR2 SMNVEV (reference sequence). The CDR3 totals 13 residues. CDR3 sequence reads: CASRDRENSPLHF. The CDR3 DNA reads TGTGCCAGCAGAGACAGGGAGAATTCACCCCTCCACTTT.

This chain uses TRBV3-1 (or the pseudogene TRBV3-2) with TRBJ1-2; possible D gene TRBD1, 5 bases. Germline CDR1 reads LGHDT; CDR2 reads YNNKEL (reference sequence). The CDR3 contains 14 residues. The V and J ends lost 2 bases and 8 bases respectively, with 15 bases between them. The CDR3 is CASSQTPRGDGYTF. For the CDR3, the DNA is TGTGCCAGCAGCCAAACCCCTAGGGGCGACGGCTACACCTTC.

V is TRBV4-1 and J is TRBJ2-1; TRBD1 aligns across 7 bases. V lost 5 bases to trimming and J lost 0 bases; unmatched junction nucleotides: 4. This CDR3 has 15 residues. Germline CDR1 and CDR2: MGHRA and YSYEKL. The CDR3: CASSYRGFSYNEQFF. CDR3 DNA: TGCGCCAGCAGCTACAGGGGTTTCTCCTACAATGAGCAGTTCTTC.

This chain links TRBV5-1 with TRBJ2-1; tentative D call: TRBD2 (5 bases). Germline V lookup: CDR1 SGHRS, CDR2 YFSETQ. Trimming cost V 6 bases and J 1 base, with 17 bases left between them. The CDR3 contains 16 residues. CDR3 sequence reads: CASNAGLFTSYNEQFF. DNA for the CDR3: TGCGCCAGCAACGCTGGACTCTTCACGTCCTACAATGAGCAGTTCTTC.